Shown below are 13 T cell receptor beta chains from a single sample sequenced in a study of shared clonotypes between healthy human individuals. Profiling relied on immunoSEQ multiplex PCR, and the TCRdb table lists in-frame clones only, not all of them. The sample holds more than 600,000 clones; 92% are singletons and the top ten take about a quarter. Positively selected for CCR7, the CD45RO-negative cells used as naive CD8 cells excluded terminally differentiated effector memory CD45RA+ cells. The specimen sequenced was naive CD8+ T cells sorted from blood. The receptor source for this set is a man younger than 45 in good health.

The CDR3 DNA reads TGTGCCAGTAGTATTATAGCGGGAAGCTCCTACGAGCAGTACTTC. It is translated as CASSIIAGSSYEQYF. V gene TRBV19 combines with J gene TRBJ2-7; TRBD2 matches at 8 bases. CDR3 length: 15 residues. CDR1 and CDR2 (germline): LNHDA, SQIVND (reference sequence). The junction had 4 bases not matched to a gene; V was cut back by 3 bases and J by 0 bases.

J is TRBJ2-3 and V is TRBV29-1; TRBD2 matches 15 bases. Germline CDR1 and CDR2: SQVTM and ANQGSEA. The CDR3 length is 16 residues. J was trimmed by 4 bases and V by 3 bases; bases with no gene match: 5. Written as DNA, the CDR3 is TGCAGCGTTGACCGGGGGACTAGCGGGAGGTCAGATACGCAGTATTTT. Its protein product is CSVDRGTSGRSDTQYF.

The V and J genes are TRBV10-2 and TRBJ2-6, with D hard to call. Germline V gives CDR1 WSHSY, CDR2 SAAADI. V was shortened by 7 bases and J by 4 bases, with 20 bases between the two germline ends. The CDR3 covers 17 residues. CDR3 in amino acids: CASKPANWVGGANVLTF. DNA of the CDR3: TGCGCCAGCAAACCAGCAAATTGGGTGGGAGGGGCCAACGTCCTGACTTTC.

The chain recombines TRBV27 with TRBJ2-7; D not resolved. Looked up from germline, CDR1 is MNHEY and CDR2 is SMNVEV (reference sequence). Between the trimmed V and J ends, which lost 6 bases and 0 bases, there was a span of 12 bases. The CDR3 spans 14 residues. The CDR3 protein is CASSFIPLSYEQYF. CDR3 in DNA: TGTGCCAGCAGCTTTATTCCTCTCTCCTACGAGCAGTACTTC.

V usage is TRBV9 and J usage is TRBJ1-1; D remains ambiguous. The CDR3 is made up of 15 amino acids. CDR1 is SGDLS and CDR2 is YYNGEE in the germline V gene. V was trimmed by 4 bases and J by 1 base, leaving 14 bases between them. This CDR3 reads CASSLSREGNTEAFF. DNA of the CDR3: TGTGCCAGCAGCTTGTCACGAGAGGGGAACACTGAAGCTTTCTTT.

The genes are TRBV6-1 and TRBJ1-1; D remains unclear. The ends were cut back, 6 bases at V and 4 bases at J, with 12 bases in the middle. Germline V lookup: CDR1 MNHNS, CDR2 SASEGT. The CDR3 sequence is 13 residues long. CDR3 in amino acids: CASRMTDGTEAFF. CDR3 coding DNA: TGTGCCAGCAGGATGACCGACGGCACTGAAGCTTTCTTT.

This sequence joins TRBV7-9 and TRBJ2-7; D remains unclear. The CDR3 spans 13 residues. V was clipped by 1 base and J by 0 bases, with 4 bases between them. The V gene's germline CDR1 is SEHNR and CDR2 FQNEAQ (reference sequence). The CDR3 region is CASSLEYSYEQYF. The CDR3, as DNA: TGTGCCAGCAGCTTAGAGTACTCCTACGAGCAGTACTTC.

The rearrangement joins TRBV7-2 to TRBJ2-1, with TRBD2 as a possible D gene (6 bases). The CDR3 spans 16 residues. V lost 3 bases to trimming and J lost 2 bases, with 14 bases between them. Germline V gene lookup returns CDR1 SGHTA and CDR2 FQGNSA. Here the CDR3 DNA reads TGTGCCAGCAGCTTCCACCAGCGGGTCCCCTACAATGAGCAGTTCTTC. It is translated as CASSFHQRVPYNEQFF.

This chain uses TRBV5-1 with TRBJ2-7; the D gene is possibly TRBD2 (5 bases). Germline assignment: CDR1 SGHRS and CDR2 YFSETQ. The CDR3 is 14 amino acids. Trimming took 1 base from V and 3 from J, leaving 11 bases between them. For the CDR3, the DNA is TGCGCCAGCAGCTTGAGACCCGGGGACTACGAGCAGTACTTC. It is translated as CASSLRPGDYEQYF.

This chain joins TRBV7-6 and TRBJ2-3; a weak D match, TRBD2 (6 bases). This CDR3 spans 15 amino acids. Germline V gene data show CDR1 as SGHVS and CDR2 as FNYEAQ. V lost 4 bases and J lost 2, with 13 bases in between. The CDR3 DNA is TGTGCCAGCAGCTGGACTGGAGGGTACACAGATACGCAGTATTTT. As protein: CASSWTGGYTDTQYF.

The chain is built from TRBV29-1 and TRBJ1-1; D unclear. Germline lookup yields CDR1 SQVTM and CDR2 ANQGSEA. The CDR3 runs to 10 residues. Trimming took off 7 bases at V and 5 bases at J, with 8 bases between the two ends. The CDR3 loop reads CSAWMTEAFF. CDR3 in DNA: TGCAGCGCCTGGATGACTGAAGCTTTCTTT.

In DNA, the CDR3 is TGTGCCAGCAGCCCAGTTCACACGGCGGGAGAGACCCAGTACTTC. Translated: CASSPVHTAGETQYF. The chain links TRBV7-9 to TRBJ2-5; D perhaps matches TRBD2 (5 bases). The CDR3 loop spans 15 amino acids. Trimming pared 5 bases from V and 4 bases from J, leaving 17 bases between. From germline, CDR1 is SEHNR and CDR2 FQNEAQ (reference sequence). The variable domain in full, completed from reference TRBV7-9 and TRBJ2-5, reads DTGVSQNPRHKITKRGQNVTFRCDPISEHNRLYWYRQTLGQGPEFLTYFQNEAQLEKSRLLSDRFSAERPKGSFSTLEIQRTEQGDSAMYLCASSPVHTAGETQYFGPGTRLLVL.

The chain links TRBV28 to TRBJ2-3; D gene ambiguous. The CDR3 has 12 amino acids. V was pared by 3 bases and J by 6 bases, with 7 bases between. CDR1 is MDHEN and CDR2 is SYDVKM in the germline V gene. The CDR3 sequence is CASSLREDTQYF. In DNA, the CDR3 is TGTGCCAGCAGTTTGCGCGAGGATACGCAGTATTTT.